This T cell receptor (beta chain) was sequenced during a study of CD8 T cells in Susac syndrome. This clonotype was found a few times. From blood CD8+ and CD4+ T cells, the TCR beta chain was sequenced. TEMRA cells were FACS-enriched, with CD8+ and CD4+ T cells isolated negatively. The RNA input was about 0.5 to 1 ug, and it was reverse transcribed with random hexamers. Multiplex immunoSEQ PCR targeted 54 Vbeta and 13 Jbeta TCR beta segments. MiXCR, applied by TCRdb to the immunoSEQ multiplex PCR reads, yields one record per CDR3 protein. The data hold 75,000 to 95,000 distinct CDR3 sequences, with roughly 90% observed a single time. The germline gives CDR1 MNHNS, CDR2 SASEGT. The V gene lost 6 bases and the J gene lost 1 base, with 10 bases spanning the gap. The CDR3 is 13 amino acids.

Sample: CD8+ T cells from PBMCs. The sequence was obtained from a human donor with multiple sclerosis. This rearrangement joins TRBV6-1 to TRBJ2-7; D remains unclear. In DNA form, the CDR3 reads TGTGCCAGCAGCTTGGGCGTATCCTACGAGCAGTACTTC. Translated, it gives CASSLGVSYEQYF.